These T cell receptor beta chains were read from a single sample in a study of blood T cell repertoires in COVID-19. The method was immunoSEQ multiplex PCR; TCRdb's version includes in-frame clones alone and lacks a portion of them. The repertoire has around 99,000 clones, roughly 80% of them found once; the top ten carry 18%. The sequenced sample consisted of peripheral blood. All receptors come from a woman aged 60-75 years with acute or convalescent COVID-19. Each CDR3 is given with its conserved first and last residue. A D gene is named only where the DNA matches it firmly. For some rows the clone size is stated as once, few or many, or as a class when expanded; others skip it.

d_call: -
v_call: TRBV28
j_call: TRBJ2-7
clone_size: once
cdr3_aa: CASSSGQNYEQYF
cdr3_nt: TGTGCCAGCAGCTCCGGACAGAACTACGAGCAGTACTTC

d_call: -
v_call: TRBV5-4
j_call: TRBJ1-2
clone_size: -
cdr3_aa: CASSQGRNYGYTF
cdr3_nt: TGTGCCAGCAGCCAAGGGAGGAACTATGGCTACACCTTC

d_call: -
v_call: TRBV10-1
j_call: TRBJ2-5
clone_size: -
cdr3_aa: CASSESEGDALRFRETQYF
cdr3_nt: TGCGCCAGCAGTGAGAGTGAGGGAGACGCTCTGAGGTTCAGAGAGACCCAGTACTTC

d_call: -
v_call: TRBV2
j_call: TRBJ2-7
clone_size: -
cdr3_aa: CASKFRGLWDEQYF
cdr3_nt: TGTGCCAGCAAATTCCGGGGTTTGTGGGACGAGCAGTACTTC

d_call: TRBD2
v_call: TRBV11-2
j_call: TRBJ2-3
clone_size: -
cdr3_aa: CASSLSSGGTDTQYF
cdr3_nt: TGTGCCAGCAGCTTATCTAGCGGCGGCACAGATACGCAGTATTTT

d_call: -
v_call: TRBV30
j_call: TRBJ1-2
clone_size: -
cdr3_aa: CAWSPGGSVYGYTF
cdr3_nt: TGTGCCTGGAGTCCGGGGGGGTCGGTCTATGGCTACACCTTC

d_call: -
v_call: TRBV7-2
j_call: TRBJ1-2
clone_size: few
cdr3_aa: CASSTNGVNYGYTF
cdr3_nt: TGTGCCAGCAGCACCAACGGGGTAAACTATGGCTACACCTTC

d_call: -
v_call: TRBV6-5
j_call: TRBJ2-7
clone_size: once
cdr3_aa: CASSIASLYEQYF
cdr3_nt: TGTGCCAGCAGCATCGCTAGCTTATACGAGCAGTACTTC

d_call: TRBD1
v_call: TRBV3-1/TRBV3-2
j_call: TRBJ1-2
clone_size: -
cdr3_aa: CASSLRTGDYGYTF
cdr3_nt: TGTGCCAGCAGCCTTCGCACAGGGGACTATGGCTACACCTTC

d_call: -
v_call: TRBV5-1
j_call: TRBJ2-6
clone_size: once
cdr3_aa: CASSQAARGRPGANVLTF
cdr3_nt: TGCGCCAGCAGCCAAGCGGCCAGGGGGAGGCCTGGGGCCAACGTCCTGACTTTC

d_call: -
v_call: TRBV6-4
j_call: TRBJ1-1
clone_size: once
cdr3_aa: CASYMNTEAFF
cdr3_nt: TGTGCCAGCTACATGAACACTGAAGCTTTCTTT

d_call: -
v_call: TRBV6-6
j_call: TRBJ2-2
clone_size: once
cdr3_aa: CASSSGEGTGELFF
cdr3_nt: TGTGCCAGCAGTTCAGGGGAAGGGACCGGGGAGCTGTTTTTT

d_call: TRBD2
v_call: TRBV4-1
j_call: TRBJ2-3
clone_size: -
cdr3_aa: CASSQGGVTSGSASTDTQYF
cdr3_nt: TGCGCCAGCAGCCAAGGAGGAGTGACTAGCGGATCAGCTAGCACAGATACGCAGTATTTT

d_call: TRBD1
v_call: TRBV4-1
j_call: TRBJ1-3
clone_size: few
cdr3_aa: CASSHGQGAGNTIYF
cdr3_nt: TGCGCCAGCAGCCACGGACAGGGAGCAGGAAACACCATATATTTT

d_call: -
v_call: TRBV2
j_call: TRBJ2-1
clone_size: once
cdr3_aa: CASSVESSYNEQFF
cdr3_nt: TGTGCCAGCAGTGTCGAGAGCTCCTACAATGAGCAGTTCTTC

d_call: -
v_call: TRBV3-1/TRBV3-2
j_call: TRBJ2-1
clone_size: once
cdr3_aa: CASSTRGGGDNEQFF
cdr3_nt: TGTGCCAGCAGCACCAGGGGAGGGGGGGACAATGAGCAGTTCTTC

d_call: -
v_call: TRBV28
j_call: TRBJ2-7
clone_size: -
cdr3_aa: CASTHGLAHGEQYF
cdr3_nt: TGTGCCAGCACCCATGGGCTAGCCCACGGCGAGCAGTACTTC

d_call: -
v_call: TRBV29-1
j_call: TRBJ1-4
clone_size: -
cdr3_aa: CSVGDLGKLFF
cdr3_nt: TGCAGCGTCGGGGACTTGGGAAAACTGTTTTTT

d_call: -
v_call: TRBV11-2
j_call: TRBJ2-5
clone_size: -
cdr3_aa: CASRWTWKETQYF
cdr3_nt: TGTGCCAGCAGGTGGACATGGAAAGAGACCCAGTACTTC

d_call: -
v_call: TRBV7-9
j_call: TRBJ2-6
clone_size: once
cdr3_aa: CASSPQRVSGANVLTF
cdr3_nt: TGTGCCAGCAGCCCCCAGCGAGTCTCTGGGGCCAACGTCCTGACTTTC

d_call: TRBD1
v_call: TRBV10-3
j_call: TRBJ1-5
clone_size: -
cdr3_aa: CAIRSTGGVNQPQHF
cdr3_nt: TGTGCCATCAGAAGCACAGGGGGCGTAAATCAGCCCCAGCATTTT

d_call: TRBD1
v_call: TRBV18
j_call: TRBJ1-6
clone_size: -
cdr3_aa: CASSPGQGSSSYNSPLHF
cdr3_nt: TGTGCCAGCTCGCCGGGACAGGGGTCCAGCTCCTATAATTCACCCCTCCACTTT

d_call: TRBD1
v_call: TRBV28
j_call: TRBJ1-5
clone_size: once
cdr3_aa: CASRTGINQPQHF
cdr3_nt: TGTGCCAGCCGGACAGGGATCAATCAGCCCCAGCATTTT

d_call: -
v_call: TRBV5-1
j_call: TRBJ2-1
clone_size: -
cdr3_aa: CASSLNLAKRGNEQFF
cdr3_nt: TGCGCCAGCAGCTTGAATTTGGCCAAGAGGGGGAATGAGCAGTTCTTC

d_call: TRBD2
v_call: TRBV18
j_call: TRBJ2-7
clone_size: -
cdr3_aa: CASSIIGTSETYEQYF
cdr3_nt: TGTGCCAGCTCTATAATAGGGACTAGCGAGACCTACGAGCAGTACTTC

d_call: TRBD2
v_call: TRBV4-2
j_call: TRBJ2-2
clone_size: few
cdr3_aa: CASSQDWVAGGTGELFF
cdr3_nt: TGTGCCAGCAGCCAAGATTGGGTAGCGGGGGGAACCGGGGAGCTGTTTTTT

d_call: -
v_call: TRBV6-5
j_call: TRBJ1-4
clone_size: -
cdr3_aa: CASSYSLTSNEKLFF
cdr3_nt: TGTGCCAGCAGTTACTCATTGACAAGTAATGAAAAACTGTTTTTT

d_call: -
v_call: TRBV7-3
j_call: TRBJ2-6
clone_size: -
cdr3_aa: CASSSGGSGANVLTF
cdr3_nt: TGTGCCAGCAGCTCCGGGGGCTCTGGGGCCAACGTCCTGACTTTC

d_call: -
v_call: TRBV28
j_call: TRBJ1-1
clone_size: -
cdr3_aa: CASSVDTEAFF
cdr3_nt: TGTGCCAGCAGCGTTGACACTGAAGCTTTCTTT

d_call: TRBD1
v_call: TRBV30
j_call: TRBJ1-2
clone_size: few
cdr3_aa: CAWSGQGPALQRGYTF
cdr3_nt: TGTGCCTGGAGTGGACAGGGCCCGGCCCTCCAGCGAGGCTACACCTTC

d_call: -
v_call: TRBV7-2
j_call: TRBJ1-1
clone_size: -
cdr3_aa: CASSLTRGTEAFF
cdr3_nt: TGTGCCAGCAGCCTCACCCGGGGAACTGAAGCTTTCTTT

d_call: -
v_call: TRBV21-1
j_call: TRBJ1-4
clone_size: once
cdr3_aa: CASSKVLAGFPPTDEKLFF
cdr3_nt: TGTGCCAGCAGCAAAGTCTTGGCAGGTTTTCCGCCTACTGATGAAAAACTGTTTTTT

d_call: -
v_call: TRBV5-1
j_call: TRBJ2-2
clone_size: -
cdr3_aa: CASSWGTTTGELFF
cdr3_nt: TGCGCCAGCAGCTGGGGGACAACTACCGGGGAGCTGTTTTTT

d_call: -
v_call: TRBV24-1
j_call: TRBJ2-3
clone_size: -
cdr3_aa: CATSDPYRRPGATDTQYF
cdr3_nt: TGTGCCACCAGTGACCCTTATCGTAGGCCTGGGGCCACAGATACGCAGTATTTT

d_call: -
v_call: TRBV14
j_call: TRBJ1-1
clone_size: once
cdr3_aa: CASSQVGQNATTEAFF
cdr3_nt: TGTGCCAGCAGCCAAGTCGGACAGAACGCAACGACGGAAGCTTTCTTT

d_call: -
v_call: TRBV18
j_call: TRBJ1-1
clone_size: -
cdr3_aa: CASSPLYGPENTEAFF
cdr3_nt: TGTGCCAGCTCACCACTGTATGGGCCAGAGAACACTGAAGCTTTCTTT

d_call: TRBD1
v_call: TRBV27
j_call: TRBJ1-1
clone_size: -
cdr3_aa: CASSPTGKYTEAFF
cdr3_nt: TGTGCCAGCAGTCCGACAGGGAAATACACTGAAGCTTTCTTT

d_call: -
v_call: TRBV2
j_call: TRBJ2-3
clone_size: -
cdr3_aa: CASSELASGIGLTDTQYF
cdr3_nt: TGTGCCAGCAGTGAACTAGCGTCGGGGATTGGGCTCACAGATACGCAGTATTTT

d_call: -
v_call: TRBV7-7
j_call: TRBJ2-2
clone_size: -
cdr3_aa: CASSPYSYTGELFF
cdr3_nt: TGTGCTAGCAGCCCCTACTCCTACACCGGGGAGCTGTTTTTT